These 30 T cell receptor beta chains were sequenced from one sample in a study of response to subunit inactivated influenza vaccine. TCRdb reprocessed the RT-PCR reads via MiXCR and lists one record per CDR3 protein. This sample has 300,000 to 350,000 distinct CDR3 sequences, with 22% found just once. This specimen consisted of PBMCs from blood, obtained 21 months after vaccination. Source of these receptors: a man aged 50-75 years who received an inactivated influenza vaccine.

The CDR3 is CASSPMTQIEAFF. CDR3 sequence (DNA): TGTGCCAGCTCACCAATGACGCAGATTGAAGCTTTCTTT. The chain links TRBV18 to TRBJ1-1; D ambiguous. V lost 2 bases to trimming and J lost 7 bases, with 11 bases between them. Germline V lookup: CDR1 KGHSH, CDR2 LQKENI. The CDR3 is 13 amino acids.

J is TRBJ2-7 and V is TRBV25-1; TRBD2 matches at 10 bases. The ends lost 7 bases at V and 1 base at J; junction bases unmatched: 4. The germline gives CDR1 MGHDK, CDR2 SYGVNS. The CDR3 length is 14 residues. The CDR3 DNA is TGTGCCAGCACCAGCGGGAGGGGGTCCTACGAGCAGTACTTC. It specifies CASTSGRGSYEQYF.

This chain uses TRBV4-3 with TRBJ1-1; D is uncertain. Trimming shortened V by 0 bases and J by 0 bases, and 8 bases separated the two germline ends. The CDR3 is made up of 15 amino acids. In germline, CDR1 is LGHNA, CDR2 YSLEER. For the CDR3, the DNA is TGCGCCAGCAGCCAAGATGTTTCGGTGAACACTGAAGCTTTCTTT. It specifies CASSQDVSVNTEAFF.

The CDR3, as DNA: TGTGCCAGCAGTTTGTCACCCGGGGCCAAGACAGATACGCAGTATTTT. Protein: CASSLSPGAKTDTQYF. The V call is TRBV28, the J call TRBJ2-3; either TRBD1 or TRBD2 may supply D (5 bases each). CDR1 is MDHEN, CDR2 SYDVKM, per germline. V shed 3 bases and J shed 3 bases, with 16 bases lying between them. The CDR3 consists of 16 residues.

This clonotype was counted between two and nine times. The chain combines TRBV5-1 with TRBJ2-5; D may be TRBD1 (5 bases). The CDR3 runs to 14 residues. Trimming took 7 bases from V and 1 from J, leaving 14 bases between them. Germline CDR1 is SGHRS and CDR2 is YFSETQ. The CDR3 region has the DNA TGCGCCAGCCGCCAGGGCTCTATCCAAGAGACCCAGTACTTC. As protein: CASRQGSIQETQYF.

This chain links TRBV29-1 with TRBJ1-4; maybe TRBD1 (6 bases). The CDR3 contains 13 residues. Germline lookup yields CDR1 SQVTM and CDR2 ANQGSEA. Deletions cut 7 bases from V and 6 bases from J, with 15 bases between. DNA for the CDR3: TGCAGCGCTAAGGGGGTGTTACATGAAAAACTGTTTTTT. It specifies CSAKGVLHEKLFF.

The rearrangement links TRBV7-9 to TRBJ2-7; D not certain. The germline CDR1 and CDR2 sequences are SEHNR and FQNEAQ (reference sequence). The germline V and J ends were trimmed by 2 bases and 4 bases, with 6 bases remaining between them. This CDR3 is 12 amino acids long. The CDR3 DNA sequence: TGTGCCAGCAGCTTATTCGCGTACGAGCAGTACTTC. This sequence encodes CASSLFAYEQYF.

The rearrangement joins TRBV19 to TRBJ1-5; D remains unclear. Trimming removed 1 base at V and 8 bases at J, with 6 bases between. There are 12 residues in the CDR3. Germline-derived CDR1 and CDR2 are LNHDA and SQIVND (reference sequence). CDR3 residues: CASSIGQKPQHF. Written as DNA, the CDR3 is TGTGCCAGTAGTATAGGCCAGAAGCCCCAGCATTTT.

The V call is TRBV21-1, the J call TRBJ2-7; the table's TRBD1 call for D was not verified on the DNA. TRBV21-1 is designated a pseudogene. CDR3 length: 14 amino acids. CDR3 DNA sequence: TGTGCCAGCAGGAGAAGGACAGGGATCTACGAGCAGTACTTC. Translating it yields CASRRRTGIYEQYF.

This clonotype has more than one count but fewer than ten. CDR3 in DNA: TGTGCCAGCAGCTTCGGACCGTTGAACACTGAAGCTTTCTTT. It encodes CASSFGPLNTEAFF. The V and J genes are TRBV9 and TRBJ1-1; D remains unclear. The CDR3 runs to 14 residues. The V end lost 4 bases, the J end lost 0 bases, and 10 bases lay between the germline ends. CDR1 is SGDLS, CDR2 YYNGEE, per germline. Filled out from reference TRBV9 and TRBJ1-1, the complete variable domain reads DSGVTQTPKHLITATGQRVTLRCSPRSGDLSVYWYQQSLDQGLQFLIQYYNGEERAKGNILERFSAQQFPDLHSELNLSSLELGDSALYFCASSFGPLNTEAFFGQGTRLTVV.

The chain carries TRBV7-2 and TRBJ1-2; possibly TRBD1 for D (6 bases). The germline gives CDR1 SGHTA, CDR2 FQGNSA. The CDR3 consists of 13 residues. The V gene lost 6 bases and the J gene lost 0 bases, with 8 bases spanning the gap. As DNA, the CDR3 is TGTGCCAGCAGGGGGGCAGCTAACTATGGCTACACCTTC. Its translation: CASRGAANYGYTF.

The V gene is TRBV2, the J gene TRBJ1-4, with D unresolved. Germline V gene lookup returns CDR1 SNHLY and CDR2 FYNNEI. Trimming took off 7 bases at V and 8 bases at J, with 14 bases between the two ends. The CDR3 runs 13 residues. The CDR3 protein is CASNWGAREKLFF. CDR3 sequence (DNA): TGTGCCAGCAATTGGGGTGCACGGGAAAAACTGTTTTTT.

The J gene is TRBJ2-5, the V gene TRBV3-1; D remains unclear. The germline CDR1 and CDR2 sequences are LGHDT and YNNKEL (reference sequence). V lost 0 bases and J lost 5, with 16 bases in between. The CDR3 has 16 residues. Here the CDR3 DNA reads TGTGCCAGCAGCCAAGATAGAAGGGCAAGTGGGGAGACCCAGTACTTC. This codes for CASSQDRRASGETQYF.

The chain combines TRBV18 with TRBJ2-3; D possibly corresponds to TRBD1 (5 bases). V lost 3 bases, J lost 0 bases, and 10 bases lay in between. CDR3 length equals 15 residues. Germline V gene sequence: CDR1 KGHSH, CDR2 LQKENI. CDR3 sequence: CASSPKGASTDTQYF. Written as DNA, the CDR3 is TGTGCCAGCTCACCTAAAGGGGCGAGCACAGATACGCAGTATTTT.

The J gene is TRBJ1-4, the V gene TRBV7-9; possible D gene TRBD1, 5 bases. This CDR3 region has 14 residues. In germline, CDR1 is SEHNR, CDR2 FQNEAQ (reference sequence). The V end lost 5 bases, the J end lost 8 bases, and 15 bases lay between the germline ends. CDR3 residues: CASSQRQGAEKLFF. The DNA of the CDR3 is TGTGCCAGCAGCCAACGACAAGGGGCCGAAAAACTGTTTTTT. Variable domain in full (rest from reference TRBV7-9 and TRBJ1-4): DTGVSQNPRHKITKRGQNVTFRCDPISEHNRLYWYRQTLGQGPEFLTYFQNEAQLEKSRLLSDRFSAERPKGSFSTLEIQRTEQGDSAMYLCASSQRQGAEKLFFGSGTQLSVL.

The chain carries TRBV3-1 and TRBJ1-6; TRBD1 matches at 7 bases. Per the germline V gene, CDR1 is LGHDT and CDR2 is YNNKEL (reference sequence). Trimming cost V 4 bases and J 10 bases; bases outside gene matches: 13. There are 16 residues in the CDR3. CDR3 in amino acids: CASSPYRDRGRSPLHF. For the CDR3, the DNA is TGTGCCAGCAGCCCGTACCGGGACAGAGGGAGATCACCCCTCCACTTT.

This clonotype was counted ten times or more. V and J are TRBV3-1 and TRBJ1-2; unclear D gene. Trimming took off 0 bases at V and 5 bases at J, with 10 bases between the two ends. Germline assignment: CDR1 LGHDT and CDR2 YNNKEL (reference sequence). The CDR3 consists of 14 residues. The CDR3 loop reads CASSQDSGPYGYTF. The CDR3, as DNA: TGTGCCAGCAGCCAAGATTCAGGCCCGTATGGCTACACCTTC.

Of note for this clonotype: Since no conserved phenylalanine or tryptophan closes the CDR3, a read error is the likely cause. The chain is built from TRBV24-1 and TRBJ2-1, with a possible D match to TRBD2 (5 bases). Deletions cut 3 bases from V and 8 bases from J, with 13 bases between. Germline CDR1 reads KGHDR; CDR2 reads SFDVKD. This CDR3 has 14 residues. This CDR3 reads CATSDPGSIHEQFS. CDR3 nucleotides: TGTGCCACCAGTGATCCGGGGTCGATCCATGAGCAGTTCTCC.

This clonotype was observed at least ten times. V usage is TRBV5-1 and J usage is TRBJ1-3; 9 bases line up with TRBD1. The CDR3 runs 15 residues. Germline V gene sequence: CDR1 SGHRS, CDR2 YFSETQ. The ends lost 4 bases at V and 0 bases at J; junction bases unmatched: 2. The CDR3 loop is CASSQGQGSGNTIYF. In DNA, the CDR3 is TGCGCCAGCAGCCAGGGACAGGGCTCTGGAAACACCATATATTTT.

In its sample, this clonotype was seen a few times. This chain links TRBV27 with TRBJ2-2; D is unresolved. Germline CDR1 and CDR2: MNHEY and SMNVEV (reference sequence). V shed 3 bases and J shed 2 bases, with 7 bases lying between them. The CDR3 is 14 residues long. The chain's CDR3 is CASSFETNTGELFF. The DNA of the CDR3 is TGTGCCAGCAGTTTTGAAACCAACACCGGGGAGCTGTTTTTT.

V gene TRBV10-2 combines with J gene TRBJ2-1; 9 nucleotides agree with TRBD2. Germline CDR1 is WSHSY and CDR2 is SAAADI. The length of the CDR3 is 17 residues. V shed 1 base and J 6 bases; nucleotides not matched to a gene: 10. The CDR3 bases are TGCGCCAGCAGTGAGTTGTTAGCGGGGGCCTCAGTCAATGAGCAGTTCTTC. It translates to CASSELLAGASVNEQFF.

V usage is TRBV12-3 or TRBV12-4 and J usage is TRBJ2-7; 7 nucleotides line up with TRBD1. The CDR3 is made up of 12 amino acids. Unmatched junction bases numbered 1, after V lost 5 bases and J lost 3 bases. In nucleotides, the CDR3 is TGTGCCAGCAGTACAGGGGTCTACGAGCAGTACTTC. This sequence encodes CASSTGVYEQYF.

The sample holds a few counts of this clonotype. The rearrangement uses TRBV28 and TRBJ2-1; D is perhaps TRBD2 (5 bases). Trimming pared 4 bases from V and 4 bases from J, leaving 14 bases between. Germline loops: CDR1 MDHEN, CDR2 SYDVKM. There are 15 residues in the CDR3. The CDR3 DNA reads as TGTGCCAGCAGTTCCGGGAAACCTACATACAATGAGCAGTTCTTC. The encoded protein is CASSSGKPTYNEQFF.

V gene TRBV2 combines with J gene TRBJ1-2; tentatively, D is TRBD1 (5 bases). V lost 5 bases and J lost 3, with 16 bases in between. Per germline, CDR1 SNHLY and CDR2 FYNNEI. This CDR3 is 15 amino acids long. CDR3 in amino acids: CASSIRRAQDYGYTF. For the CDR3, the DNA is TGTGCCAGCAGTATTCGCAGGGCGCAAGACTATGGCTACACCTTC. Variable domain in full (rest from reference TRBV2 and TRBJ1-2): EPEVTQTPSHQVTQMGQEVILRCVPISNHLYFYWYRQILGQKVEFLVSFYNNEISEKSEIFDDQFSVERPDGSNFTLKIRSTKLEDSAMYFCASSIRRAQDYGYTFGSGTRLTVV.

The chain uses TRBV10-3 and TRBJ2-7; D is unclear. CDR1 ENHRY and CDR2 SYGVKD come from the germline V gene. CDR3 size: 12 residues. Trimming removed 6 bases from V and 5 bases from J, with 11 bases in between. The CDR3 DNA reads as TGTGCCATCAGCCAGCTTGGAGACGAGCAGTACTTC. It translates to CAISQLGDEQYF.

This clonotype was counted at least ten times. The chain has TRBV28 and TRBJ1-5; no clear D. This CDR3 has 15 residues. V dropped 2 bases and J dropped 0 bases, with 8 bases sitting between them. CDR1 is MDHEN, CDR2 SYDVKM, per germline. The CDR3 bases are TGTGCCAGCAGTTTAAGGAAAATTAGCAATCAGCCCCAGCATTTT. Protein product: CASSLRKISNQPQHF.

This clonotype has just a few counts. The chain links TRBV6-5 to TRBJ1-3; no definite D call. Germline CDR1 is MNHEY and CDR2 is SVGAGI. Trimming pared 2 bases from V and 4 bases from J, leaving 6 bases between. This CDR3 comprises 13 residues. Here the CDR3 DNA reads TGTGCCAGCAGTTACAGTCGAGGAAACACCATATATTTT. It translates to CASSYSRGNTIYF.

The chain couples TRBV5-1 to TRBJ2-7, with 10 bases fitting TRBD1. The CDR3 has 14 residues. V lost 4 bases, J lost 3 bases, and 4 bases stayed unmatched. Germline V gene sequence: CDR1 SGHRS, CDR2 YFSETQ. The CDR3 is CASSPDRGNYEQYF. In DNA form, the CDR3 reads TGCGCCAGCAGCCCGGACAGGGGGAACTACGAGCAGTACTTC.

The V call is TRBV7-6, the J call TRBJ1-1, with D hard to call. The germline V gene encodes CDR1 SGHVS and CDR2 FNYEAQ. V was clipped by 1 base and J by 2 bases, with 8 bases between them. The CDR3 covers 14 residues. The CDR3 DNA follows: TGTGCCAGCAGCTTAGTATCCGAAAACACTGAAGCTTTCTTT. Encoded protein: CASSLVSENTEAFF.

The chain combines TRBV20-1 with TRBJ1-2, with D maybe TRBD1 (6 bases). CDR1 DFQATT and CDR2 SNEGSKA come from the germline V gene (reference sequence). V was cut by 3 bases and J by 2 bases, with 16 bases left in between. The CDR3 has 15 amino acids. As DNA, the CDR3 is TGCAGTGCTAGGATGGGGGGGCGAAGAAACTATGGCTACACCTTC. This codes for CSARMGGRRNYGYTF.